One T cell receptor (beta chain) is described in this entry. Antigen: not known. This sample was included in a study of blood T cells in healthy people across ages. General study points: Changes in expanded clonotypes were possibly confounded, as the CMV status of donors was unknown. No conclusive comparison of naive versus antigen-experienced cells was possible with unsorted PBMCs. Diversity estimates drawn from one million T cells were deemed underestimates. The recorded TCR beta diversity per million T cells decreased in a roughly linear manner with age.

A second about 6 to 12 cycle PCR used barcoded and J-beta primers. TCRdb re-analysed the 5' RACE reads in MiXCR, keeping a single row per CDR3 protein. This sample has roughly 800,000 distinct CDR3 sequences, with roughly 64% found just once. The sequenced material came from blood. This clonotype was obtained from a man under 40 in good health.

CDR3 sequence reads: CAWGDRGQGNEQFF. In DNA, the CDR3 is TGTGCCTGGGGAGACAGGGGGCAAGGCAATGAGCAGTTCTTC. This chain uses TRBV30 with TRBJ2-1; 10 bases are a match to TRBD1. The CDR3 totals 14 residues. Germline values: CDR1 GTSNPN, CDR2 SVGIG (reference sequence). V lost 5 bases, J lost 6 bases, and 7 bases stayed unmatched.